Below are 32 T cell receptor beta chains sequenced from a single sample in a study of OX40 agonist ivuxolimab in advanced cancers. Receptors were amplified or captured by the immunoSEQ multiplex PCR assay. The immuneACCESS repertoire file appears here via TCRdb, limited to in-frame rearrangements. These files lack a portion of the clones; in checked studies, under half of the deficit traces to unresolved V genes, and the cause of the others is not known. Within this sample are around 80,000 clones, with 82% of them counted one time only. The ten largest clones capture around 5% of the sample. The material sequenced was CD4+ or CD8+ T cells sorted from blood, taken in a trial of the OX40 agonist ivuxolimab. These receptors were obtained from an adult with an advanced solid tumor such as melanoma, head and neck, liver or kidney cancer.

The chain carries TRBV4-2 and TRBJ1-1; D may be TRBD1 (6 bases). The CDR3 totals 15 residues. Germline CDR1 LGHNA, CDR2 YNFKEQ. The germline V and J ends were trimmed by 0 bases and 2 bases, with 10 bases remaining between them. This CDR3 reads CASSQDIRGNTEAFF. As DNA, the CDR3 is TGTGCCAGCAGCCAAGATATCAGGGGAAACACTGAAGCTTTCTTT.

The V and J genes are TRBV7-6 and TRBJ2-3; D uncertain. The V gene lost 2 bases and the J gene lost 1 base, with 7 bases spanning the gap. CDR1 and CDR2 from the germline V gene are SGHVS and FNYEAQ. The CDR3 contains 14 residues. The CDR3 here is CASSLYPRTDTQYF. Written as DNA, the CDR3 is TGTGCCAGCAGCTTATATCCCCGCACAGATACGCAGTATTTT.

This chain joins TRBV2 and TRBJ2-5, with no clear D. There are 11 residues in the CDR3. The germline CDR1 and CDR2 sequences are SNHLY and FYNNEI. Trimming shortened V by 5 bases and J by 1 base, and 2 bases separated the two germline ends. CDR3 sequence: CASSFQETQYF. CDR3 nucleotide sequence: TGTGCCAGCAGTTTCCAAGAGACCCAGTACTTC.

The chain links TRBV27 to TRBJ2-7; 8 bases align to TRBD1. Germline CDR1 is MNHEY and CDR2 is SMNVEV (reference sequence). Germline trimming cut 3 bases from V and 3 bases from J; bases unmatched to any gene: 4. CDR3 size: 14 residues. CDR3 nucleotides: TGTGCCAGCAGTTTGGCGACAGGGGACTACGAGCAGTACTTC. Protein sequence: CASSLATGDYEQYF.

V usage is TRBV4-1 and J usage is TRBJ1-3; a weak D match, TRBD1 (5 bases). V was cut by 1 base and J by 0 bases, with 10 bases left in between. Per the germline V gene, CDR1 is MGHRA and CDR2 is YSYEKL. The length of the CDR3 is 16 residues. The CDR3 DNA reads as TGCGCCAGCAGCCAAGCGAACACAGGCTCTGGAAACACCATATATTTT. Translating gives CASSQANTGSGNTIYF.

This chain uses TRBV7-2 with TRBJ2-3; D is unclear. V was trimmed by 5 bases and J by 1 base, leaving 10 bases between them. Per germline, CDR1 SGHTA and CDR2 FQGNSA. The CDR3 is made up of 14 amino acids. For the CDR3, the DNA is TGTGCCAGCAGCCCCGTATTTGGCACAGATACGCAGTATTTT. Translated, it gives CASSPVFGTDTQYF.

The chain's CDR3 is CASSLEPRIYGYTF. The DNA of the CDR3 is TGTGCCAGCAGCTTAGAGCCCCGGATCTATGGCTACACCTTC. The chain links TRBV7-2 to TRBJ1-2; D is unclear. V was trimmed by 1 base and J by 4 bases, leaving 10 bases between them. Germline lookup yields CDR1 SGHTA and CDR2 FQGNSA. The CDR3 has 14 residues.

This rearrangement joins TRBV28 to TRBJ1-2; D gene unclear. The CDR3 length is 14 residues. Looked up from germline, CDR1 is MDHEN and CDR2 is SYDVKM. Trimming removed 7 bases from V and 4 bases from J, with 16 bases in between. CDR3: CASTGSPFIYGYTF. The CDR3 nucleotides are TGTGCCAGCACAGGCAGTCCTTTCATCTATGGCTACACCTTC.

The CDR3 here is CASSPRTGGDEQFF. Here the CDR3 DNA reads TGTGCCAGCAGTCCTCGGACAGGAGGGGATGAGCAGTTCTTC. V is TRBV6-6 and J is TRBJ2-1; perhaps TRBD1 as D (7 bases). CDR3 size: 14 residues. Germline CDR1 MNHNY, CDR2 SVGAGI (reference sequence). V lost 5 bases to trimming and J lost 8 bases, with 16 bases between them.

V and J are TRBV29-1 and TRBJ2-7, with 10 bases that match TRBD1. From germline, CDR1 is SQVTM and CDR2 ANQGSEA. J was trimmed by 7 bases and V by 7 bases; bases with no gene match: 13. The CDR3 sequence is 14 residues long. The CDR3 loop reads CSADPGQGIGEQYF. The CDR3 DNA reads as TGCAGCGCCGACCCGGGACAGGGGATAGGTGAGCAGTACTTC.

This CDR3 is CASGTGGPRTQYF. CDR3 nucleotides: TGTGCCAGCGGGACAGGGGGCCCCCGGACTCAGTACTTC. The V gene is TRBV6-6, the J gene TRBJ2-5, with 12 bases matching TRBD1. Losses at the gene ends were 8 bases for V and 11 bases for J; bases not matched to a gene: 9. There are 13 residues in the CDR3. Per the germline V gene, CDR1 is MNHNY and CDR2 is SVGAGI (reference sequence).

This chain links TRBV20-1 with TRBJ1-2; no reliable D call. This CDR3 comprises 11 residues. Germline V gives CDR1 DFQATT, CDR2 SNEGSKA (reference sequence). The V end lost 6 bases, the J end lost 4 bases, and 9 bases lay between the germline ends. Here the CDR3 reads CSAFFPYGYTF. CDR3 sequence (DNA): TGCAGTGCCTTCTTCCCCTATGGCTACACCTTC.

This clone was detected only once. One end of the junction fails to match germline, which may point to a read error. The chain employs TRBV5-1 and TRBJ1-1; a weak D match, TRBD1 (6 bases). In germline, CDR1 is SGHRS, CDR2 YFSETQ. The CDR3 totals 13 residues. Here the CDR3 DNA reads TGCGCCAGCAGCTTTACAGGGAACCCTGAAGCTTTCTTT. This translates into CASSFTGNPEAFF. The variable domain in full, completed from reference TRBV5-1 and TRBJ1-1, reads KAGVTQTPRYLIKTRGQQVTLSCSPISGHRSVSWYQQTPGQGLQFLFEYFSETQRNKGNFPGRFSGRQFSNSRSEMNVSTLELGDSALYLCASSFTGNPEAFFGQGTRLTVV.

This chain connects TRBV7-8 to TRBJ2-7; D is uncertain. This CDR3 is 14 amino acids long. Germline V lookup: CDR1 SGHVS, CDR2 FQNEAQ. Trimming left V 5 bases short and J 1 base short, with 12 bases between. The CDR3 region is CASSNNRFSYEQYF. For the CDR3, the DNA is TGTGCCAGCAGCAATAACCGTTTTTCCTACGAGCAGTACTTC.

The chain is built from TRBV7-3 and TRBJ2-3, with D unclear. The CDR3 has 13 residues. Germline V gives CDR1 SGHTA, CDR2 FQGTGA. V lost 3 bases to trimming and J lost 3 bases, with 7 bases between them. In DNA form, the CDR3 reads TGTGCCAGCAGCTTCTCGATGACAGATACGCAGTATTTT. Protein sequence: CASSFSMTDTQYF.

Points on this clone: An end of the junction differs from the germline gene, which may be a read error. The rearrangement links TRBV7-7 to TRBJ2-3; 7 bases fit TRBD2. This CDR3 region has 15 residues. Germline V gene data show CDR1 as SSHAT and CDR2 as FNYEAQ (reference sequence). The CDR3 reads CASSRTSSSTDTQYF. The CDR3 DNA follows: TGTGCTAGCAGCCGGACTAGTTCTAGCACAGATACGCAGTATTTT.

The V gene is TRBV7-9, the J gene TRBJ1-1, with no clear D. The CDR3 sequence is 12 residues long. The V gene's germline CDR1 is SEHNR and CDR2 FQNEAQ (reference sequence). V lost 5 bases and J 12 bases, leaving 16 bases between the germline ends. Written as DNA, the CDR3 is TGTGCCAGCAGCAGGGAGGAGGGAACAACTTTCTTT. Translation: CASSREEGTTFF.

V usage is TRBV7-2 and J usage is TRBJ2-1, with D unresolved. V was trimmed by 0 bases and J by 9 bases, leaving 18 bases between them. CDR3 length equals 16 residues. Germline V gene data show CDR1 as SGHTA and CDR2 as FQGNSA. The CDR3 region is CASSLATLGLVGEQFF. The CDR3 DNA sequence: TGTGCCAGCAGCTTAGCCACCTTAGGGCTGGTCGGTGAGCAGTTCTTC.

This clone was found a few times. The chain employs TRBV29-1 and TRBJ1-1; no definite D call. V dropped 4 bases and J dropped 0 bases, with 9 bases sitting between them. The germline V gene encodes CDR1 SQVTM and CDR2 ANQGSEA. This CDR3 is built from 13 residues. CDR3 sequence (DNA): TGCAGCGTTGCGAACAGATTGAACACTGAAGCTTTCTTT. The encoded protein is CSVANRLNTEAFF.

V and J are TRBV5-1 and TRBJ2-5; no clear D. Trimming stripped 0 bases from V and 3 bases from J, with 9 bases between. From germline, CDR1 is SGHRS and CDR2 YFSETQ. This CDR3 is 14 amino acids long. This CDR3 is CASSLAAQKETQYF. CDR3 DNA sequence: TGCGCCAGCAGCTTGGCCGCGCAGAAAGAGACCCAGTACTTC.

The V and J genes are TRBV6-6 and TRBJ2-3, with D maybe TRBD1 (6 bases). This CDR3 has 16 residues. V shed 6 bases and J shed 3 bases, with 19 bases lying between them. Germline V gene lookup returns CDR1 MNHNY and CDR2 SVGAGI (reference sequence). The CDR3 DNA is TGTGCCAGCAGACCCGCCCAGGGGTCATCGACAGATACGCAGTATTTT. As protein: CASRPAQGSSTDTQYF.

Of note for this clone: The CDR3 does not close with the conserved phenylalanine or tryptophan, likely indicating a read error. No DNA is shown, since the ends of the CDR3 on it are uncertain; the CDR3 is the one TCRdb lists. The chain uses TRBV21-1 and TRBJ2-7. TRBV21-1 is shown as a pseudogene. Including both end residues, the CDR3 is 15 amino acids long. The CDR3 is CASSKEGEGRPKSFL.

The gene calls are TRBV18 and TRBJ1-3; tentative D call: TRBD1 (5 bases). Trimming pared 3 bases from V and 3 bases from J, leaving 12 bases between. The CDR3 is made up of 15 amino acids. Germline CDR1 is KGHSH and CDR2 is LQKENI. The CDR3 spells CASSPSGGYGNTIYF. The CDR3 region has the DNA TGTGCCAGCTCACCCTCCGGGGGGTATGGAAACACCATATATTTT.

The V call is TRBV28, the J call TRBJ1-2; a possible D gene is TRBD1 (6 bases). Germline-derived CDR1 and CDR2 are MDHEN and SYDVKM. The V gene lost 8 bases and the J gene lost 5 bases, with 15 bases spanning the gap. The CDR3 length is 13 residues. CDR3 loop: CASGKGHRYGYTF. The CDR3 bases are TGTGCCAGCGGTAAGGGACATCGGTATGGCTACACCTTC.

The chain is built from TRBV7-9 and TRBJ1-2, with D perhaps matching TRBD1 (5 bases). Trimming removed 5 bases at V and 7 bases at J, with 14 bases between. Germline V gene data show CDR1 as SEHNR and CDR2 as FQNEAQ (reference sequence). CDR3 length: 13 residues. The CDR3 bases are TGTGCCAGCAGCCCTGGAGGGGTTCCTGGCTACACCTTC. Translating it yields CASSPGGVPGYTF.

The CDR3 is CASSLDDRGSGNTIYF. CDR3 DNA: TGTGCCAGCAGCTTAGATGACAGGGGCTCTGGAAACACCATATATTTT. V usage is TRBV7-9 and J usage is TRBJ1-3, with 8 bases matching TRBD1. Germline CDR1 SEHNR, CDR2 FQNEAQ (reference sequence). The CDR3 runs to 16 residues. The J segment lost 0 bases and the V segment lost 1 base, leaving 2 bases of the junction unmatched.

This clone was detected once. The chain couples TRBV10-3 to TRBJ2-1; 13 bases map to TRBD2. This CDR3 region has 20 residues. V lost 0 bases, J lost 4 bases, and 12 bases stayed unmatched. Germline V lookup: CDR1 ENHRY, CDR2 SYGVKD. CDR3 in amino acids: CAISESPGLAGASGYNEQFF. The CDR3 nucleotides read TGTGCCATCAGTGAGTCGCCCGGACTAGCGGGAGCGAGTGGGTACAATGAGCAGTTCTTC.

This clone was seen only a few times. V and J are TRBV5-1 and TRBJ1-2, with 10 bases that match TRBD1. This CDR3 has 14 amino acids. Germline values: CDR1 SGHRS, CDR2 YFSETQ. Trimming at V came to 4 bases and at J to 7 bases, leaving 7 bases not matched to a gene. Here the CDR3 DNA reads TGCGCCAGCAGCGAGGGACAGGGGAATTTTGGCTACACCTTC. It yields the protein CASSEGQGNFGYTF.

The rearrangement links TRBV5-4 to TRBJ2-2; D call uncertain. V lost 3 bases and J lost 5, with 17 bases in between. Germline loops: CDR1 SGHNT, CDR2 YYREEE (reference sequence). The length of the CDR3 is 16 residues. In nucleotides, the CDR3 is TGTGCCAGCAGCTCCGGACCGAACTCCGGGACCGGGGAGCTGTTTTTT. Protein sequence: CASSSGPNSGTGELFF. Looking up the rest from reference TRBV5-4 and TRBJ2-2 gives the full variable domain: ETGVTQSPTHLIKTRGQQVTLRCSSQSGHNTVSWYQQALGQGPQFIFQYYREEENGRGNFPPRFSGLQFPNYSSELNVNALELDDSALYLCASSSGPNSGTGELFFGEGSRLTVL.

This chain uses TRBV5-1 with TRBJ2-5; 12 positions match TRBD2. CDR1 and CDR2 (germline): SGHRS, YFSETQ. CDR3 size: 17 residues. Losses at the gene ends were 0 bases for V and 6 bases for J; bases not matched to a gene: 9. CDR3: CASSLGLAGARPQTQYF. CDR3 coding DNA: TGCGCCAGCAGCTTGGGACTAGCGGGGGCCCGGCCTCAGACCCAGTACTTC.

V usage is TRBV6-5 and J usage is TRBJ2-3; TRBD2 agrees at 8 bases. This CDR3 is 14 amino acids long. V lost 5 bases and J lost 9; bases outside the gene matches: 10. Germline CDR1 reads MNHEY; CDR2 reads SVGAGI. CDR3 DNA sequence: TGTGCCAGCAGTCTAGCGGGTCCAGGGAGAACGCAGTATTTT. Protein product: CASSLAGPGRTQYF.

This chain links TRBV28 with TRBJ2-5; 7 bases are shared with TRBD1. Germline V CDR1 and CDR2: MDHEN, SYDVKM. The V gene end was trimmed by 6 bases and the J gene end by 5 bases; junction bases not matched to a gene: 9. The CDR3 runs 14 residues. The CDR3 nucleotides are TGTGCCAGCAGCCGGGGACAGCAAAGGGAGACCCAGTACTTC. Its protein is CASSRGQQRETQYF.